This TCR beta chain was recorded in a study of beta chain features in type 1 diabetes. This clone was counted only a few times. Antigen specificity is unknown. The sample has other DNA sequences that encode this CDR3 too. It was via CD45RO/CCR7/CD25/CD127/CD95/CD27 that CD4+ naive, central memory, regulatory and stem cell-like memory cells were sorted. Purity exceeded 98% in all sorted populations. This CDR3 region has 14 residues. Germline V CDR1 and CDR2: SGDLS, YYNGEE. The V gene end was trimmed by 3 bases and the J gene end by 1 base; junction bases not matched to a gene: 3. Findings of the study overall: Whether TCRB rearrangement is influenced by HLA type went unresolved here. Patients and controls would share equally any PCR tilt toward shorter templates. All four CD4+ subsets from Type 1 diabetes patients carried moderately but significantly shorter TCRB CDR3s.

All of the isolated RNA was reverse transcribed, so expressed TCRB transcripts were sequenced. Assay used: immunoSEQ multiplex PCR; TCRdb lists only in-frame clones, some missing. The sample lists about 340,000 clones, approximately 15% occurring once. The material sequenced was naive CD4+ T cells from blood. The V call is TRBV9, the J call TRBJ1-1; 7 bases align to TRBD1. The origin of this receptor is a woman aged 18-29 years with type 1 diabetes. CDR3 sequence reads: CASSARTGNTEAFF. Here the CDR3 DNA reads TGTGCCAGCAGCGCCAGGACAGGGAACACTGAAGCTTTCTTT.